Below are 12 T cell receptor beta chains sequenced from a single sample in a study of chemoradiotherapy in HPV16-positive cancers. Assay used: immunoSEQ multiplex PCR; TCRdb lists only in-frame clones, some missing. The sample holds roughly 13,000 clones, about 92% seen once. Material: tumor tissue, obtained from a patient who underwent chemoradiotherapy. These TCRs come from a human donor with HPV-associated anogenital cancer.

In this sample, this clone turned up a few times. The genes are TRBV4-1 and TRBJ2-1; D gene uncertain. Trimming removed 2 bases from V and 7 bases from J, with 6 bases in between. Germline CDR1 reads MGHRA; CDR2 reads YSYEKL. This CDR3 has 12 residues. The DNA of the CDR3 is TGCGCCAGCAGCCAATATGGGAATGAGCAGTTCTTC. Translated, it gives CASSQYGNEQFF.

The J gene is TRBJ1-5, the V gene TRBV19; D not resolved. The germline V gene has CDR1 LNHDA and CDR2 SQIVND (reference sequence). This CDR3 comprises 14 residues. V shed 3 bases and J shed 5 bases, with 11 bases lying between them. CDR3 protein: CASSIFGLYQPQHF. DNA of the CDR3: TGTGCCAGTAGTATCTTCGGCCTTTATCAGCCCCAGCATTTT.

This clone was detected only a few times. The chain carries TRBV7-2 and TRBJ2-7, with D perhaps TRBD1 (6 bases). This CDR3 comprises 13 residues. In germline, CDR1 is SGHTA, CDR2 FQGNSA. The ends were cut back, 1 base at V and 6 bases at J, with 10 bases in the middle. Here the CDR3 DNA reads TGTGCCAGCAGCTTAGACAGGGTTTCCGAGCAGTACTTC. It yields the protein CASSLDRVSEQYF.

As for this clone: A read error may account for a junction end that differs from germline. The chain combines TRBV11-2 with TRBJ2-7; TRBD2 might be the D (5 bases). The length of the CDR3 is 15 residues. Germline loops: CDR1 SGHAT, CDR2 FQNNGV. CDR3 DNA: TGTGCCAGCAGCCTAGAGGGCAGGAACAACTACGAGCAGTACTTC. Encoded protein: CASSLEGRNNYEQYF.

Written as DNA, the CDR3 is TGCGCCAGCAGCTCACGGCCCAGCCCGAACCCTCTCTACGAGCAGTACTTC. Residues: CASSSRPSPNPLYEQYF. The genes are TRBV5-1 and TRBJ2-7; no definite D call. V dropped 3 bases and J dropped 3 bases, with 22 bases sitting between them. This CDR3 has 17 amino acids. Germline CDR1 reads SGHRS; CDR2 reads YFSETQ.

The chain links TRBV18 to TRBJ1-3; D ambiguous. The V and J ends lost 0 bases and 0 bases respectively, with 6 bases between them. The CDR3 loop spans 15 amino acids. Germline CDR1 KGHSH, CDR2 LQKENI. The CDR3 nucleotides read TGTGCCAGCTCACCACCCGGTGGCTCTGGAAACACCATATATTTT. As protein: CASSPPGGSGNTIYF.

CDR3 DNA sequence: TGTGCCAGCAGCGGGGGGACAGGGGCCAGGGAGACCCAGTACTTC. It codes for CASSGGTGARETQYF. The chain links TRBV7-9 to TRBJ2-5, with TRBD1 identical over 10 bases. Per germline, CDR1 SEHNR and CDR2 FQNEAQ (reference sequence). V trimming: 5 bases; J trimming: 5 bases; junction bases outside the gene matches: 8. There are 15 residues in the CDR3.

The rearrangement links TRBV7-2 to TRBJ2-1, with 7 bases matching TRBD2. CDR3 length: 15 amino acids. With 6 bases clipped from V and 4 bases from J, the junction kept 9 bases outside the gene matches. The V gene's germline CDR1 is SGHTA and CDR2 FQGNSA. The CDR3 DNA sequence: TGTGCCAGCAGAATGACTAGCACTGCATACAATGAGCAGTTCTTC. Protein sequence: CASRMTSTAYNEQFF.

This rearrangement joins TRBV5-1 to TRBJ2-2; either TRBD1 or TRBD2 may fit D (5 bases each). CDR3 size: 15 residues. V dropped 7 bases and J dropped 4 bases, with 17 bases sitting between them. Germline assignment: CDR1 SGHRS and CDR2 YFSETQ. The DNA of the CDR3 is TGCGCCAGCGAATCCGACGGGGCCGGCACCGGGGAGCTGTTTTTT. Residues: CASESDGAGTGELFF. The full variable domain, rest sourced from reference TRBV5-1 and TRBJ2-2, is KAGVTQTPRYLIKTRGQQVTLSCSPISGHRSVSWYQQTPGQGLQFLFEYFSETQRNKGNFPGRFSGRQFSNSRSEMNVSTLELGDSALYLCASESDGAGTGELFFGEGSRLTVL.

This chain uses TRBV6-1 with TRBJ1-5, with 7 positions matching TRBD1. The V gene end was trimmed by 2 bases and the J gene end by 5 bases; junction bases not matched to a gene: 3. This CDR3 has 14 residues. Germline V gene data show CDR1 as MNHNS and CDR2 as SASEGT. CDR3 nucleotide sequence: TGTGCCAGCAGTGAATTCACAGGGGATCAGCCCCAGCATTTT. This encodes CASSEFTGDQPQHF.

This rearrangement joins TRBV20-1 to TRBJ2-3, with unresolved D. The CDR3 contains 11 residues. CDR1 is DFQATT and CDR2 is SNEGSKA in the germline V gene (reference sequence). V gave up 6 bases and J gave up 3 bases, with 7 bases separating them. The CDR3 sequence: CSAPWTDTQYF. DNA for the CDR3: TGCAGTGCCCCTTGGACAGATACGCAGTATTTT.

The chain carries TRBV2 and TRBJ2-7; D ambiguous. V was pared by 4 bases and J by 3 bases, with 13 bases between. The CDR3 loop spans 14 amino acids. CDR1 and CDR2 (germline): SNHLY, FYNNEI. The CDR3 loop reads CASSVLGSLYEQYF. Here the CDR3 DNA reads TGTGCCAGCAGTGTTCTGGGCTCACTCTACGAGCAGTACTTC.